The source of this T cell receptor beta chain is a study of identical twins' blood T cells. Study-wide points: Abundant TCRbeta CDR3s overlapped more between twins than with unrelated donors.

A previously described protocol, modified, built RNA-based TCR cDNA libraries. Both ends of each TCR cDNA library bore sample-specific barcodes. From the 5' RACE reads, TCRdb called clonotypes with MiXCR, one entry per CDR3 protein. The sample holds around 380,000 distinct CDR3 sequences; roughly 28% are singletons and the top ten take roughly 5.5%. Details on this clonotype: Its specificity is not known.

Per germline, CDR1 SEHNR and CDR2 FQNEAQ (reference sequence). The CDR3 loop spans 15 amino acids. Trimming took 4 bases from V and 4 from J; bases not matched to a gene: 7. The TCR was taken from a woman between 18 and 55 years old in good health. J is TRBJ2-1 and V is TRBV7-9, with 7 nucleotides matching TRBD1. The material sequenced was PBMCs. CDR3 coding DNA: TGTGCCAGCAGCTCCCCCGGGACAGAGTACAATGAGCAGTTCTTC. Its protein is CASSSPGTEYNEQFF.